There are a few counts of the clone carrying this T cell receptor beta chain. Its cognate antigen is unknown. This entry comes from a study of regulatory T cells in long-lasting Graves disease. Study results and caveats: Those with persistent Graves' had less TCR diversity than newly diagnosed patients. Newly diagnosed disease favored TRBV20-1 and TRBJ2-1 over persistent disease.

The trim removed 3 bases at V and 4 bases at J, leaving 5 bases unmatched. This CDR3 has 15 residues. In germline, CDR1 is SGDLS, CDR2 YYNGEE. The time point: persistent/refractory GD, antithyroid drugs over 5 years with positive TRAb. RNA extracted from PBMCs served as the sequencing template. Per American Thyroid Association guidelines, Graves' disease was diagnosed. Building of the TCR beta libraries involved iRepertoire HTBI primers and Arm-PCR of CDR3 regions. MiXCR, applied by TCRdb to the multiplex PCR reads, yields one record per CDR3 protein. Of hundreds of thousands of distinct CDR3 sequences listed, less than 25% are singletons.

This chain connects TRBV9 to TRBJ1-4; 8 nucleotides line up with TRBD1. This sequence was found in a female donor with Graves disease. The specimen comprised peripheral blood mononuclear cells (PBMCs), sampled when the disease was refractory, from a patient treated with antithyroid drugs. Here the CDR3 DNA reads TGTGCCAGCAGCGAAACAGGGGGGGATAATGAAAAACTGTTTTTT. Its translation is CASSETGGDNEKLFF.